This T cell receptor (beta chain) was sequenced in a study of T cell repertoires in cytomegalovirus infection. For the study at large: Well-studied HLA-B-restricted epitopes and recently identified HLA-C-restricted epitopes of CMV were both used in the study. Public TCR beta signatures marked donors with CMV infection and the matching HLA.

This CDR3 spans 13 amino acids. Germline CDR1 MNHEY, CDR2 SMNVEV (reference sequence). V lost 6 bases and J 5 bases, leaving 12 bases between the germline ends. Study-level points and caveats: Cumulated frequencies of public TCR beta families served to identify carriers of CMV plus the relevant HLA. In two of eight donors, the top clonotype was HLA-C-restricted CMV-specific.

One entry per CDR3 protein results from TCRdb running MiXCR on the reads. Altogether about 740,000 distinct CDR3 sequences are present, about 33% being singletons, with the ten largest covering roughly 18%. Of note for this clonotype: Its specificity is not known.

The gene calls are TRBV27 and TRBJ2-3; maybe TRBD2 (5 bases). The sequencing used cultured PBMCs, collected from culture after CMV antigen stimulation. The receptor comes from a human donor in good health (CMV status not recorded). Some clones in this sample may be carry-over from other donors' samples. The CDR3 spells CASSPDWGDTQYF. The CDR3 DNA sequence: TGTGCCAGCAGCCCGGACTGGGGAGATACGCAGTATTTT.